This T cell receptor (beta chain) stems from a study of T cell responses to AZD1222 COVID-19 vaccine. The table came from immunoSEQ multiplex PCR; TCRdb's copy has only in-frame clones and leaves some out. Of about 81,000 clones listed, 91% are singletons. CDR1 is MNHEY, CDR2 SVGEGT, per germline. V was shortened by 5 bases and J by 2 bases, with 7 bases between the two germline ends. This CDR3 contains 14 residues. The sequences come from peripheral blood, collected 28 days after the second AZD1222 dose. The V call is TRBV6-2 or TRBV6-3, the J call TRBJ1-6; unclear D gene. This receptor was taken from an adult who received the AZD1222 COVID-19 vaccine. DNA of the CDR3: TGTGCCAGCAGTCCCGGGACCTATAATTCACCCCTCCACTTT. The encoded protein is CASSPGTYNSPLHF.